The clone carrying this TCR beta chain was seen a few times. Its antigen remains unknown. TCRdb fed the 5' RACE reads into MiXCR, producing one record per CDR3 protein. The sample carries about 180,000 distinct CDR3 sequences, roughly 16% recorded once. This entry comes from a study of T-cell memory formation after mild COVID-19. Notes on the study in general: A balance of CD4 and CD8 characterized clones contracting day 15 to 85, whereas later expanders leaned CD4+.

The ends were cut back, 4 bases at V and 0 bases at J, with 19 bases in the middle. The CDR3 spans 18 residues. Germline lookup yields CDR1 LGHNA and CDR2 YNFKEQ. Input material: PBMCs or a T cell subset sorted from them (not recorded which). The chain is built from TRBV4-2 and TRBJ2-1; D possibly corresponds to TRBD2 (5 bases). The origin of this receptor is an adult woman who had mild COVID-19 (a few samples of this study predate the infection). Cell type and time point are not known. CDR3: CASSLLKGVKSSYNEQFF. CDR3 in DNA: TGTGCCAGCAGCCTCCTTAAGGGAGTTAAAAGCTCCTACAATGAGCAGTTCTTC.